Below, 16 T cell receptor beta chains from the same sample are listed, as sequenced in a study of technical replicates of blood from several donors. This table comes from immunoSEQ multiplex PCR, and its TCRdb copy is limited to in-frame clones, with some not included. This sample has about 14,000 clones, with 95% found just once. The sample comprised PBMCs. These receptors came from a human donor in good health.

The gene calls are TRBV7-9 and TRBJ2-7, with D unresolved. V was clipped by 0 bases and J by 2 bases, with 5 bases between them. Germline values: CDR1 SEHNR, CDR2 FQNEAQ (reference sequence). The CDR3 is 13 amino acids. CDR3: CASSLALAYEQYF. The CDR3 DNA reads as TGTGCCAGCAGCTTAGCCCTTGCCTACGAGCAGTACTTC.

J is TRBJ1-1 and V is TRBV6-6; D perhaps matches TRBD1 (6 bases). V was pared by 10 bases and J by 7 bases, with 25 bases between. There are 15 residues in the CDR3. Germline V gene lookup returns CDR1 MNHNY and CDR2 SVGAGI (reference sequence). For the CDR3, the DNA is TGTGCCACCCTCGGCTGGTATGGACAGAGTGGTGAAGCTTTCTTT. Its protein product is CATLGWYGQSGEAFF.

The chain combines TRBV7-6 with TRBJ2-2; D gene ambiguous. V was clipped by 4 bases and J by 6 bases, with 6 bases between them. Germline CDR1 reads SGHVS; CDR2 reads FNYEAQ. CDR3 length equals 12 residues. CDR3 region: CASSSEAGELFF. The CDR3 coding sequence is TGTGCCAGCAGCTCCGAGGCCGGGGAGCTGTTTTTT.

The gene calls are TRBV2 and TRBJ1-5; 10 nucleotides line up with TRBD1. The length of the CDR3 is 14 residues. Germline lookup yields CDR1 SNHLY and CDR2 FYNNEI. V trimming: 7 bases; J trimming: 5 bases; junction bases outside the gene matches: 5. The CDR3 spells CASMGTGADQPQHF. The CDR3 DNA follows: TGTGCCAGCATGGGGACAGGGGCGGATCAGCCCCAGCATTTT.

This chain uses TRBV29-1 with TRBJ2-1, with D possibly being TRBD1 (6 bases). The germline V and J ends were trimmed by 7 bases and 13 bases, with 14 bases remaining between them. The length of the CDR3 is 10 residues. The germline CDR1 and CDR2 sequences are SQVTM and ANQGSEA. CDR3 residues: CSAQRGGQFF. Here the CDR3 DNA reads TGCAGCGCCCAGCGAGGGGGACAGTTCTTC.

The chain employs TRBV7-2 and TRBJ1-2, with D possibly being TRBD1 (5 bases). This CDR3 is built from 14 residues. The germline V and J ends were trimmed by 5 bases and 5 bases, with 15 bases remaining between them. CDR1 is SGHTA and CDR2 is FQGNSA in the germline V gene. CDR3 bases: TGTGCCAGCAGCCAGAGGCCAGGGACTTATGGCTACACCTTC. As protein: CASSQRPGTYGYTF.

This chain connects TRBV9 to TRBJ2-7; D remains unclear. The V and J ends lost 0 bases and 6 bases respectively, with 13 bases between them. The CDR3 runs to 14 residues. Per germline, CDR1 SGDLS and CDR2 YYNGEE. CDR3 in amino acids: CASSVVPGSSEQYF. The DNA of the CDR3 is TGTGCCAGCAGCGTAGTTCCGGGTTCTAGCGAGCAGTACTTC.

V usage is TRBV7-9 and J usage is TRBJ2-7; 7 bases fit TRBD2. The germline gives CDR1 SEHNR, CDR2 FQNEAQ (reference sequence). V shed 4 bases, J shed 5 bases, and the junction held 14 bases outside the gene matches. The CDR3 totals 16 residues. CDR3: CASSSMTSLGVDEQYF. The CDR3 DNA is TGTGCCAGCAGCTCGATGACTAGCCTAGGGGTCGACGAGCAGTACTTC.

The rearrangement uses TRBV28 and TRBJ2-7; the D gene is possibly TRBD1 (6 bases). V was trimmed by 6 bases and J by 0 bases, leaving 12 bases between them. This CDR3 comprises 14 residues. The germline CDR1 and CDR2 sequences are MDHEN and SYDVKM. Here the CDR3 reads CASRRQGHSYEQYF. CDR3 DNA sequence: TGTGCCAGCAGACGGCAGGGGCACTCCTACGAGCAGTACTTC.

This sequence joins TRBV18 and TRBJ2-1; 11 positions match TRBD1. CDR3 size: 18 residues. The germline V gene encodes CDR1 KGHSH and CDR2 LQKENI. The J segment lost 0 bases and the V segment lost 2 bases, leaving 6 bases of the junction unmatched. This chain's CDR3 is CASSPGQGAGSSYNEQFF. The DNA of the CDR3 is TGTGCCAGCTCACCAGGACAGGGGGCCGGTAGCTCCTACAATGAGCAGTTCTTC.

The chain carries TRBV5-8 and TRBJ2-7, with D tentatively TRBD1 (5 bases). The length of the CDR3 is 13 residues. V lost 2 bases, J lost 7 bases, and 13 bases lay in between. From germline, CDR1 is SGHTS and CDR2 YDEGEE. The CDR3 spells CASSFWAGREQYF. The CDR3 DNA follows: TGTGCCAGCAGCTTTTGGGCAGGGCGGGAGCAGTACTTC.

The chain joins TRBV2 to TRBJ1-2; possibly TRBD1 for D (5 bases). The CDR3 has 14 residues. V lost 2 bases, J lost 8 bases, and 15 bases lay in between. Germline V lookup: CDR1 SNHLY, CDR2 FYNNEI. Written as DNA, the CDR3 is TGTGCCAGCAGTGAAACTCAGGGATCAGAAGGCTACACCTTC. Its protein is CASSETQGSEGYTF.

The V call is TRBV6-6, the J call TRBJ2-1; TRBD2 matches at 10 bases. The ends lost 5 bases at V and 10 bases at J; junction bases unmatched: 5. CDR3 length: 13 residues. Germline V gives CDR1 MNHNY, CDR2 SVGAGI (reference sequence). CDR3 DNA sequence: TGTGCCAGCAGTAGCGGGAGGGCCAGAGAGCAGTTCTTC. Translated: CASSSGRAREQFF.

The chain carries TRBV30 and TRBJ2-1; 8 bases align to TRBD1. Germline CDR1 is GTSNPN and CDR2 is SVGIG (reference sequence). The J segment lost 6 bases and the V segment lost 2 bases, leaving 12 bases of the junction unmatched. The CDR3 covers 16 residues. The chain's CDR3 is CAWSQGALATVNEQFF. CDR3 coding DNA: TGTGCCTGGAGTCAGGGGGCCCTAGCAACCGTCAATGAGCAGTTCTTC.

The V gene is TRBV7-7, the J gene TRBJ2-2; D may be TRBD1 (6 bases). Germline V gene data show CDR1 as SSHAT and CDR2 as FNYEAQ (reference sequence). CDR3 length equals 14 residues. V lost 4 bases to trimming and J lost 2 bases, with 8 bases between them. The CDR3 sequence is CASSSGTNTGELFF. The CDR3 DNA reads TGTGCCAGCAGCTCCGGGACAAACACCGGGGAGCTGTTTTTT. The full variable domain, its missing parts supplied by reference TRBV7-7 and TRBJ2-2, is GAGVSQSPRYKVTKRGQDVTLRCDPISSHATLYWYQQALGQGPEFLTYFNYEAQPDKSGLPSDRFSAERPEGSISTLTIQRTEQRDSAMYRCASSSGTNTGELFFGEGSRLTVL.

The chain recombines TRBV7-8 with TRBJ1-1; D gene ambiguous. This CDR3 spans 14 amino acids. Trimming cost V 3 bases and J 0 bases, with 8 bases left between them. Germline CDR1 SGHVS, CDR2 FQNEAQ. CDR3 loop: CASSFYSLNTEAFF. As DNA, the CDR3 is TGTGCCAGCAGCTTTTACAGCCTGAACACTGAAGCTTTCTTT.